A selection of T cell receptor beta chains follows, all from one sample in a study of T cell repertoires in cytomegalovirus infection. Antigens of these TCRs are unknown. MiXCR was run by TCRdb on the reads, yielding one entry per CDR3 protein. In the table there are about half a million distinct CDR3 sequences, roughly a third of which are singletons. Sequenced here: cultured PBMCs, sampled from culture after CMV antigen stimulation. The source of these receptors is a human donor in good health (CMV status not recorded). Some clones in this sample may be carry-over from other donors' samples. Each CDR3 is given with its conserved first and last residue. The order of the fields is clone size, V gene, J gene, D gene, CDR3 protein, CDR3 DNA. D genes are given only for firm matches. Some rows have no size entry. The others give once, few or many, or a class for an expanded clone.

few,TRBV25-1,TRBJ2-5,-,CASSEFRPGKETQYF,TGTGCCAGCAGTGAATTCCGCCCGGGTAAAGAGACCCAGTACTTC
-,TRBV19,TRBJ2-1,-,CASTNLAGSYNEQFF,TGTGCCAGTACCAACCTTGCTGGCTCCTACAATGAGCAGTTCTTC
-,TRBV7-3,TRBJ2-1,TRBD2,CASSLTVSSGRVGNEQFF,TGTGCCAGCAGCTTAACAGTATCTAGCGGGAGGGTAGGGAATGAGCAGTTCTTC
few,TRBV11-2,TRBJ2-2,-,CASSPILTANTGELFF,TGTGCCAGCAGCCCTATTTTGACGGCGAACACCGGGGAGCTGTTTTTT
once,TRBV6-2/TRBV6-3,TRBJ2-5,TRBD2,CASKPGLEETQYF,TGTGCCAGCAAACCGGGACTAGAAGAGACCCAGTACTTC
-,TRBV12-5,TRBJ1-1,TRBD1,CASGSGQFLNTEAFF,TGTGCTAGTGGTTCGGGACAGTTCTTAAACACTGAAGCTTTCTTT
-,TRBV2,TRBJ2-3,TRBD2,CASSQRGPTDTQYF,TGTGCCAGCAGTCAGCGGGGCCCGACAGATACGCAGTATTTT
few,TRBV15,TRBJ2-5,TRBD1,CATSRDGTGQGDRETQYF,TGTGCCACCAGCAGAGATGGGACGGGACAGGGGGATCGGGAGACCCAGTACTTC
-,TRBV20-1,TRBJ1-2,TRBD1,CSATGTGGAGYTF,TGCAGTGCAACCGGGACAGGGGGCGCGGGCTACACCTTC
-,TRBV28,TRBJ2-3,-,CASSRRDKATDTQYF,TGTGCCAGCAGTCGTCGGGACAAAGCCACAGATACGCAGTATTTT
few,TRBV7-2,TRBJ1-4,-,CASSVSTATNEKLFF,TGTGCCAGCAGCGTCTCGACAGCAACTAATGAAAAACTGTTTTTT
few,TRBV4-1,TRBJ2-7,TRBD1,CASSRSSGTDSYEQYF,TGCGCCAGCAGCCGGAGCTCCGGGACAGACTCCTACGAGCAGTACTTC
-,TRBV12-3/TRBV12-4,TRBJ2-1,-,CASTAQVYNEQFF,TGTGCCAGCACCGCACAAGTATACAATGAGCAGTTCTTC
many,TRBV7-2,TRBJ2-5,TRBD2,CASSLTVWGGETQYF,TGTGCCAGCAGCCTAACGGTGTGGGGGGGGGAGACCCAGTACTTC
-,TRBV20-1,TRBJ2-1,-,CSARGAGRENEQFF,TGCAGTGCTAGAGGGGCGGGAAGGGAGAATGAGCAGTTCTTC
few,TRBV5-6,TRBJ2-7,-,CASSLVADSYEQYF,TGTGCCAGCAGCTTGGTAGCCGACAGCTACGAGCAGTACTTC
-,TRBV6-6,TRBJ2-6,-,CASSFSSRGFSGANVLTF,TGTGCCAGCAGTTTCTCCAGTCGGGGATTCTCTGGGGCCAACGTCCTGACTTTC
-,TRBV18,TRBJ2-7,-,CASSRGEREQYF,TGTGCCAGCTCAAGGGGGGAAAGAGAGCAGTACTTC
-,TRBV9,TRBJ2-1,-,CASSVEPKVDEQFF,TGTGCCAGCAGCGTAGAGCCCAAGGTAGATGAGCAGTTCTTC
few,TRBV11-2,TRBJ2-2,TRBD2,CASSLERGTSGTGELFF,TGTGCCAGCAGCTTAGAACGGGGAACTAGCGGAACCGGGGAGCTGTTTTTT
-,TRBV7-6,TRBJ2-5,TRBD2,CASSLGNQAGGSYETQYF,TGTGCCAGCAGCTTAGGCAATCAAGCGGGAGGGTCTTACGAGACCCAGTACTTC
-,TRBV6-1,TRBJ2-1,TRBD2,CASSEELAGAREQFF,TGTGCCAGCAGTGAAGAACTAGCGGGAGCCCGTGAGCAGTTCTTC
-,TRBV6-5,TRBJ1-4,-,CASGRANEKLFF,TGTGCCAGCGGACGGGCTAATGAAAAACTGTTTTTT
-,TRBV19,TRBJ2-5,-,CASSIASTETQYF,TGTGCCAGTAGTATCGCGAGCACGGAGACCCAGTACTTC
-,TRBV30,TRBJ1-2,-,CAWSGWGDSIVRYGYTF,TGTGCCTGGAGTGGATGGGGGGACTCAATTGTGCGCTATGGCTACACCTTC
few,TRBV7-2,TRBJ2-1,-,CASKATPNNEQFF,TGTGCCAGCAAGGCAACACCTAACAATGAGCAGTTCTTC
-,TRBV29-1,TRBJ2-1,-,CSVDLRGPNIQFF,TGCAGCGTTGACTTGAGAGGACCGAATATCCAGTTCTTC
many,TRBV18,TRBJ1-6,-,CASSPQGGGNKSPLHF,TGTGCCAGCTCACCACAGGGAGGAGGAAACAAATCACCCCTCCACTTT
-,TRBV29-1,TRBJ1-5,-,CSVRGGTNQPQHF,TGCAGCGTGAGGGGGGGGACGAATCAGCCCCAGCATTTT
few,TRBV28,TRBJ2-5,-,CASRSPRQAQETQYF,TGTGCCAGCAGGTCCCCTCGACAGGCACAAGAGACCCAGTACTTC
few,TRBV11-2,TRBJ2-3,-,CASSLVPGPDTQYF,TGTGCCAGCAGCTTAGTACCCGGCCCAGATACGCAGTATTTT
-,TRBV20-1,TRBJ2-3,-,CSSPGEASTDTQYF,TGCAGTTCACCTGGGGAAGCTAGCACAGATACGCAGTATTTT
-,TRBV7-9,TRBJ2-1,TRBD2,CASSYLAVTYNEQFF,TGTGCCAGCAGCTATCTAGCGGTAACCTACAATGAGCAGTTCTTC
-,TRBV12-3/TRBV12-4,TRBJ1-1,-,CASRPGKNTEAFF,TGTGCCAGCAGACCAGGGAAGAACACTGAAGCTTTCTTT
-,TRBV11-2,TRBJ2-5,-,CASSRSGTQYF,TGTGCCAGCAGCCGTTCTGGGACCCAGTACTTC
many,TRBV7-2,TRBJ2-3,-,CASTRSGTDTQYF,TGTGCCAGCACCAGATCGGGCACAGATACGCAGTATTTT
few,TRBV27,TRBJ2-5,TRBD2,CASSLSAGAGTQYF,TGTGCCAGCAGTTTATCAGCGGGAGCCGGGACCCAGTACTTC
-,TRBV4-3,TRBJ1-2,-,CASSQDTQALFGYTF,TGCGCCAGCAGCCAAGACACCCAGGCCCTGTTTGGCTACACCTTC
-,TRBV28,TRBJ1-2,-,CASRPGPNYGYTF,TGTGCCAGCAGGCCGGGACCTAACTATGGCTACACCTTC
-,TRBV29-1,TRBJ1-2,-,CSVGGGPYYGYTF,TGCAGCGTTGGTGGGGGGCCCTATTATGGCTACACCTTC
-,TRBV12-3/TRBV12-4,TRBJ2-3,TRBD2,CASSFRAGGVTQYF,TGTGCCAGCAGTTTTAGAGCGGGAGGGGTTACGCAGTATTTT
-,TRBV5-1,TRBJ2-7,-,CASSWASERVYEQYF,TGCGCCAGCAGCTGGGCTAGCGAAAGGGTCTACGAGCAGTACTTC
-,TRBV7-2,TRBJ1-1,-,CASRLVKNTEAFF,TGTGCCAGCAGACTGGTCAAGAACACTGAAGCTTTCTTT
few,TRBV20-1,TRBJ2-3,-,CSAGLVSADTQYF,TGCAGTGCTGGCCTGGTTAGCGCAGATACGCAGTATTTT
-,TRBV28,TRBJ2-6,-,CAEGAGAGANVLTF,TGTGCCGAGGGTGCCGGGGCTGGGGCCAACGTCCTGACTTTC
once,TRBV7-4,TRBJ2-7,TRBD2,CASSPRGLAGHYEQYF,TGTGCCAGCAGCCCGAGGGGACTAGCGGGCCACTACGAGCAGTACTTC
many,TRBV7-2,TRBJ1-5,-,CASSLAGGTYQPQHF,TGTGCCAGCAGCCTTGCCGGCGGGACTTATCAGCCCCAGCATTTT